Listed below are T cell receptor beta chains from one sample, sequenced in a study of neurological immune-mediated disorders. TCRdb reprocessed the 5' RACE reads with MiXCR, giving one entry per CDR3 protein. The sample yields roughly 70,000 distinct CDR3 sequences, about 4% seen once. Sample: PBMCs. The source is a man younger than 45 with multiple sclerosis. Each CDR3 is given with its conserved first and last residue. A D gene is named only where the DNA matches it firmly. Clone size is not always given. Where it is, it says once, few, many or a class for expanded clones.

TRBJ2-1 NA NA TRBV20-1 CSARWVEQFF TGCAGTGCTAGGTGGGTCGAGCAGTTCTTC
TRBJ2-3 TRBD2 many TRBV20-1 CSVGTSGAGLDTQYF TGCAGTGTGGGTACTAGCGGGGCGGGGTTAGATACGCAGTATTTT
TRBJ2-2 TRBD1 many TRBV20-1 CSARARTGYTGELFF TGCAGTGCTAGGGCCCGGACAGGGTACACCGGGGAGCTGTTTTTT
TRBJ2-3 NA NA TRBV10-3 CAISESVAGRRTDTQYF TGTGCCATCAGTGAGTCGGTGGCGGGGCGCCGCACAGATACGCAGTATTTT
TRBJ1-2 NA many TRBV7-9 CASSHMRDLHGAYTF TGTGCCAGCAGCCATATGCGGGACCTGCATGGTGCCTACACCTTC
TRBJ2-1 NA many TRBV5-5 CASSLGHPSSYNEQFF TGTGCCAGCAGCTTGGGACACCCGAGCTCCTACAATGAGCAGTTCTTC
TRBJ2-7 TRBD2 NA TRBV15 CATSRADLAGATYEQYF TGTGCCACCAGCAGAGCAGATCTAGCGGGGGCCACCTACGAGCAGTACTTC
TRBJ1-5 NA many TRBV12-3/TRBV12-4 CASSGHDNQPQHF TGTGCCAGCAGCGGACACGACAATCAGCCCCAGCATTTT
TRBJ2-2 TRBD2 many TRBV2 CASSEGLAVIGELFF TGTGCCAGCAGTGAGGGACTAGCGGTGATCGGGGAGCTGTTTTTT
TRBJ2-4 NA many TRBV9 CASSVGGGAGAKNIQYF TGTGCCAGCAGCGTAGGTGGGGGGGCCGGGGCCAAAAACATTCAGTACTTC
TRBJ2-7 NA many TRBV20-1 CSARGPTYEQYF TGCAGTGCTAGGGGCCCTACCTACGAGCAGTACTTC
TRBJ1-5 NA many TRBV27 CASSLYRADQPQHF TGTGCCAGCAGTTTATACCGGGCGGATCAGCCCCAGCATTTT
TRBJ2-3 TRBD2 NA TRBV12-3/TRBV12-4 CASSIGTSGRPSTDTQYF TGTGCCAGCAGCATAGGGACTAGCGGAAGGCCGAGCACAGATACGCAGTATTTT
TRBJ2-4 NA many TRBV5-1 CASSWGPSVAKNIQYF TGCGCCAGCAGCTGGGGACCGAGCGTAGCCAAAAACATTCAGTACTTC
TRBJ2-2 NA many TRBV5-1 CASSPRDITGELFF TGCGCCAGCAGCCCCCGGGACATCACCGGGGAGCTGTTTTTT
TRBJ1-5 NA many TRBV20-1 CSARETPGGVVNQPQNF TGCAGTGCTAGGGAGACACCCGGAGGAGTAGTCAATCAGCCCCAGAATTTT
TRBJ2-1 TRBD1 many TRBV3-1 CASSRTGTGVNEQFF TGTGCCAGCAGCCGAACCGGGACAGGGGTTAATGAGCAGTTCTTC
TRBJ2-4 NA many TRBV5-1 CASSLGSGVDKNIQYF TGCGCCAGCAGCTTGGGCTCGGGGGTCGACAAAAACATTCAGTACTTC
TRBJ1-6 TRBD1 many TRBV2 CASSEKGGLGTGGRSPLHF TGTGCCAGCAGTGAAAAGGGGGGTCTCGGGACAGGGGGTCGATCACCCCTCCACTTT
TRBJ2-3 TRBD1 few TRBV20-1 CSARGAGQGQYF TGCAGTGCTAGGGGGGCCGGACAGGGGCAGTATTTT
TRBJ2-3 TRBD1 many TRBV5-1 CASSPGTGGDYGDTQYF TGCGCCAGCAGCCCGGGGACAGGGGGCGACTATGGAGATACGCAGTATTTT
TRBJ2-2 TRBD1 many TRBV5-4 CASSLAGTGGNTGELFF TGTGCCAGCAGCTTGGCCGGGACAGGGGGGAACACCGGGGAGCTGTTTTTT
TRBJ2-3 NA many TRBV7-2 CASSTGLSGDTQYF TGTGCCAGCAGCACGGGACTGAGCGGTGATACGCAGTATTTT
TRBJ2-7 NA many TRBV5-1 CASTFAPADYEQYF TGCGCCAGCACCTTTGCCCCTGCAGATTACGAGCAGTACTTC
TRBJ2-5 TRBD1 many TRBV7-2 CASSLAGTGTPQETQYF TGTGCCAGCAGCTTAGCGGGGACAGGGACCCCTCAAGAGACCCAGTACTTC
TRBJ2-4 NA many TRBV27 CATPGTGIAKNIQYF TGTGCCACCCCCGGTACAGGAATAGCCAAAAACATTCAGTACTTC